The following is a TCR beta chain sequence with its context. Clones were read by immunoSEQ multiplex PCR, and TCRdb kept only the in-frame ones, dropping some. Among approximately 58,000 clones listed, about four fifths were seen once. The data derive from a study of OX40 agonist ivuxolimab in advanced cancers. As for the study in general: Patients with hepatocellular carcinoma, melanoma, renal cell or head and neck cancer made up the dose-escalation patients.

The CDR3 runs to 15 residues. With 7 bases clipped from V and 9 bases from J, the junction kept 16 bases outside the gene matches. The germline V gene has CDR1 SGHAT and CDR2 FQNNGV. The origin of this receptor is an adult with an advanced solid tumor such as melanoma, head and neck, liver or kidney cancer. The material was CD4+ or CD8+ T cells sorted from blood, obtained in a trial of the OX40 agonist ivuxolimab. The chain uses TRBV11-2 and TRBJ2-7; 9 bases match TRBD2. The CDR3 DNA is TGTGCCAGCACCGCTTACGGGTCTAGCGGGGTAGTGCAGTACTTC. Translation gives CASTAYGSSGVVQYF. Full variable domain (rest looked up from reference TRBV11-2 and TRBJ2-7): EAGVAQSPRYKIIEKRQSVAFWCNPISGHATLYWYQQILGQGPKLLIQFQNNGVVDDSQLPKDRFSAERLKGVDSTLKIQPAKLEDSAVYLCASTAYGSSGVVQYFGPGTRLTVT.